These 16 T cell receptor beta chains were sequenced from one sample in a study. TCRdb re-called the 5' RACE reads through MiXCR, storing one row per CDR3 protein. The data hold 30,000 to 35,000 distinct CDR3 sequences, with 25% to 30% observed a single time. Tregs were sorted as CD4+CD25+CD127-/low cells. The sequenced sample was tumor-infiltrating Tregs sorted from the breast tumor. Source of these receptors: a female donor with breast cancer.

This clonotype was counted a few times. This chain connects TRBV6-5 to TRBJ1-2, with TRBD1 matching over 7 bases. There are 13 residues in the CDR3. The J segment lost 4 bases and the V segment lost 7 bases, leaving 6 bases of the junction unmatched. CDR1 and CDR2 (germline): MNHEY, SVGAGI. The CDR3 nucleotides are TGTGCCAGCACCCGACAGGGCGTCTATGGCTACACCTTC. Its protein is CASTRQGVYGYTF.

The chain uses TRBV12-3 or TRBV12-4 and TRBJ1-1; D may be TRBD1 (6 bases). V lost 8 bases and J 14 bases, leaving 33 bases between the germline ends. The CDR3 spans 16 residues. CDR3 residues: CASAAFGGLRNTETFF. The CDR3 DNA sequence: TGTGCCAGCGCCGCCTTTGGGGGGCTGAGGAACACTGAAACATTCTTT.

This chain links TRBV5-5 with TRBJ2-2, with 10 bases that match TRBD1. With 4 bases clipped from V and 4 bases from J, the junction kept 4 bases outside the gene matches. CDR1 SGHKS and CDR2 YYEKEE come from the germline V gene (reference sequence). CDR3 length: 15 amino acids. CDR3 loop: CASSRRDRGTGELFF. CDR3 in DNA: TGTGCCAGCAGCCGCCGGGACAGGGGCACCGGGGAGCTGTTTTTT.

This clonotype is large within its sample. DNA of the CDR3: TGTGCCAGCAGTTTACGTCCCCAGACGGGGAGAGGCGAGCAGTACTTC. This sequence encodes CASSLRPQTGRGEQYF. The V and J genes are TRBV6-5 and TRBJ2-7, with a possible D match to TRBD2 (5 bases). The CDR3 is 16 amino acids. V lost 4 bases, J lost 6 bases, and 22 bases lay in between. The germline gives CDR1 MNHEY, CDR2 SVGAGI.

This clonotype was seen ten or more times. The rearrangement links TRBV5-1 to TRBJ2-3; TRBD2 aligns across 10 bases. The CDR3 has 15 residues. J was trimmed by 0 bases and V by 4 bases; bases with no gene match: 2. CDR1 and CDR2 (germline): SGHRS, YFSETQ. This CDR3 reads CASSRLAGSTDTQYF. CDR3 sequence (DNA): TGCGCCAGCAGCCGACTAGCGGGTAGCACAGATACGCAGTATTTT.

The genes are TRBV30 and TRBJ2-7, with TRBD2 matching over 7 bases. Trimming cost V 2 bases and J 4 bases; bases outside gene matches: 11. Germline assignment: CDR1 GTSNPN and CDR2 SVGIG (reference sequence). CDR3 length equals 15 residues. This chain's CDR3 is CAWSPRGSGFYEQYF. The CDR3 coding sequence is TGTGCCTGGAGTCCCCGGGGTAGCGGGTTTTACGAGCAGTACTTC.

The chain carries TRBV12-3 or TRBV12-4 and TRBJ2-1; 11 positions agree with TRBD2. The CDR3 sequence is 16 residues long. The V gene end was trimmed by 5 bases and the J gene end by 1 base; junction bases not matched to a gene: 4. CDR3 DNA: TGTGCCAGCAGTCTCAGGACTAGCGGGTCCTACAATGAGCAGTTCTTC. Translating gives CASSLRTSGSYNEQFF.

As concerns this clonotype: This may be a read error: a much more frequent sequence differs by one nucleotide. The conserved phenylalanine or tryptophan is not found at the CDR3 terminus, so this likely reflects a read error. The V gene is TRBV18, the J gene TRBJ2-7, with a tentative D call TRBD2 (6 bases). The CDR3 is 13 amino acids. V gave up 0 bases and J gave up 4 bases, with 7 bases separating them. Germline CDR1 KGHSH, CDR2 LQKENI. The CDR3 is CASSPPSGYEQYS. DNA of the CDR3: TGTGCCAGCTCACCACCGAGCGGGTACGAGCAGTACTCC.

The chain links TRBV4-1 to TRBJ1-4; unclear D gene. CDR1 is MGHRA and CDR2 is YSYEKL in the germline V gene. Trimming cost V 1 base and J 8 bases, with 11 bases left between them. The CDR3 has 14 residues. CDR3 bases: TGCGCCAGCAGCCAAGGGACCCTGAGGGAAAAACTGTTTTTT. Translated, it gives CASSQGTLREKLFF.

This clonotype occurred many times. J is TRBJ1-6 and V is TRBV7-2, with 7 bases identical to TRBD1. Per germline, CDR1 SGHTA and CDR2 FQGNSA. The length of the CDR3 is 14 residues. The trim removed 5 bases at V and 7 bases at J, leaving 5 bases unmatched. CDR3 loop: CASSPQGKNSPLHF. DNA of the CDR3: TGTGCCAGCAGCCCACAGGGGAAGAATTCACCCCTCCACTTT.

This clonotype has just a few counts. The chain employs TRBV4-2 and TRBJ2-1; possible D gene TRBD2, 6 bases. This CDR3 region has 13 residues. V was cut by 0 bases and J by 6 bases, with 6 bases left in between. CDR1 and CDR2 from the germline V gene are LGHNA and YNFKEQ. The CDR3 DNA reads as TGTGCCAGCAGCCAAGACGGGGGCAATGAGCAGTTCTTC. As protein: CASSQDGGNEQFF.

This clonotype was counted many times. The CDR3 region has the DNA TGTGCCAGCAGCCTCAGACAGGGGAGTAATGAGCAGTTCTTC. Translated: CASSLRQGSNEQFF. This chain uses TRBV5-4 with TRBJ2-1; TRBD1 aligns across 8 bases. Germline V gives CDR1 SGHNT, CDR2 YYREEE (reference sequence). The CDR3 sequence is 14 residues long. J was trimmed by 7 bases and V by 4 bases; bases with no gene match: 7. Full variable domain (rest looked up from reference TRBV5-4 and TRBJ2-1): ETGVTQSPTHLIKTRGQQVTLRCSSQSGHNTVSWYQQALGQGPQFIFQYYREEENGRGNFPPRFSGLQFPNYSSELNVNALELDDSALYLCASSLRQGSNEQFFGPGTRLTVL.

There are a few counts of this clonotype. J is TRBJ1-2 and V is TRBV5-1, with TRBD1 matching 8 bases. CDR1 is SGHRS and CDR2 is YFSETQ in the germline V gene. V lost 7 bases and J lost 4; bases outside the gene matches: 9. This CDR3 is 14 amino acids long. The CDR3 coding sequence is TGCGCCAGCGGACCCGGACAGGGTAGCTATGGCTACACCTTC. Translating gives CASGPGQGSYGYTF.

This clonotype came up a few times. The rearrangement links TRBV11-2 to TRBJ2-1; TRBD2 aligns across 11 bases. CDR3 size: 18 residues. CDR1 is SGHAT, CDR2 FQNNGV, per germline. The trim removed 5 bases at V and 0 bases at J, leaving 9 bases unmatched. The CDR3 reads CASSLRRTSGLSYNEQFF. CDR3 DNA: TGTGCCAGCAGCCTACGACGGACTAGCGGGCTCTCCTACAATGAGCAGTTCTTC.

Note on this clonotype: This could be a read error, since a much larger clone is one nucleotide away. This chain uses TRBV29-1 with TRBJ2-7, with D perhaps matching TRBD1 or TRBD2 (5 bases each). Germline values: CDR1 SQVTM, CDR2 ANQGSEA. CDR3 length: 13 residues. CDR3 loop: CSVEGETTYVQYF. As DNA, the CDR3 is TGCAGCGTTGAGGGGGAGACTACTTACGTGCAGTACTTC.

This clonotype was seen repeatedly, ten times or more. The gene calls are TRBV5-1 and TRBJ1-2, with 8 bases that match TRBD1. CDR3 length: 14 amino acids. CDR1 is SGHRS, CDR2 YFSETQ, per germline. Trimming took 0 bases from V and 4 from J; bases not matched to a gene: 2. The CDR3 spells CASSLGQGIYGYTF. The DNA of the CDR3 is TGCGCCAGCAGCTTGGGACAGGGGATCTATGGCTACACCTTC. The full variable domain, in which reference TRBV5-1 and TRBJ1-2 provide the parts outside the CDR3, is KAGVTQTPRYLIKTRGQQVTLSCSPISGHRSVSWYQQTPGQGLQFLFEYFSETQRNKGNFPGRFSGRQFSNSRSEMNVSTLELGDSALYLCASSLGQGIYGYTFGSGTRLTVV.